This TCR beta chain was sequenced for a study of T cell responses to AZD1222 COVID-19 vaccine. Study-wide context: Pooled in the analysis were second doses at about 4 or about 12 weeks.

Some clones are missing from TCRdb's copy, which holds only in-frame ones; the method was immunoSEQ multiplex PCR. The sample has under 150,000 clones; 85% to 95% are singletons. Worth noting for this clone: The antigen remains unidentified.

General study results and limits: Increases in Spike-specific TCR breadth and depth were seen after two AZD1222 doses. The study reported that nearly half of spike-specific TCRs target unmutated variant regions. Only a handful of AZD1222 recipients were seropositive at baseline.

Germline assignment: CDR1 SGHDN and CDR2 FVKESK. CDR3 length: 17 amino acids. J gave up 1 base and V 0 bases, and 3 bases lay outside the gene matches. V and J are TRBV14 and TRBJ2-3; 11 bases are a match to TRBD2. Sequences were derived from peripheral blood, sampled on day 0 of AZD1222 vaccination. The sequence was collected from an adult in good health. The CDR3 nucleotides are TGTGCCAGCAGCCAAGATCTAGCGGGAGGCCGCACAGATACGCAGTATTTT. Encoded protein: CASSQDLAGGRTDTQYF.